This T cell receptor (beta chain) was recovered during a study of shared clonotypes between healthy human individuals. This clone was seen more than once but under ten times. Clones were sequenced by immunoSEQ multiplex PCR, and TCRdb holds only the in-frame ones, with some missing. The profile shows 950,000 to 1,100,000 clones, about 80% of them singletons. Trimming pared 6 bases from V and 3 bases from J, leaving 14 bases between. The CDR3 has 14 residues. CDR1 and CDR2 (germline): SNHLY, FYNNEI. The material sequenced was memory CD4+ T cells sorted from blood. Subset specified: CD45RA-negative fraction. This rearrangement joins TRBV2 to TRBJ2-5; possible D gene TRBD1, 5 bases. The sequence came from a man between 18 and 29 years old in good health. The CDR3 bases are TGTGCCAGCAGGCAGGGTGGATTGGAAGAGACCCAGTACTTC. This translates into CASRQGGLEETQYF.